One sample yielded the 9 T cell receptor beta chains listed below, sequenced in a study of control samples from healthy donors and cancer patients. TCRdb keeps only in-frame clones here, not all; method: immunoSEQ multiplex PCR. The sample contains about 120,000 clones, 85% to 95% of which appear only once. Sequencing used PBMCs. The receptors shown here come from a man older than 75 with head and neck cancer.

The rearrangement joins TRBV19 to TRBJ2-7; D remains unclear. Germline V lookup: CDR1 LNHDA, CDR2 SQIVND (reference sequence). V was trimmed by 0 bases and J by 4 bases, leaving 4 bases between them. The length of the CDR3 is 12 residues. The CDR3 loop reads CASSIDGYEQYF. DNA for the CDR3: TGTGCCAGTAGTATAGATGGGTACGAGCAGTACTTC.

The V and J genes are TRBV18 and TRBJ2-5; 10 positions agree with TRBD1. V lost 2 bases and J lost 2; bases outside the gene matches: 8. The CDR3 length is 17 residues. Per the germline V gene, CDR1 is KGHSH and CDR2 is LQKENI. The CDR3, as DNA: TGTGCCAGCTCACCATTCGGGACAGGGGTCCATCAAGAGACCCAGTACTTC. This sequence encodes CASSPFGTGVHQETQYF.

The chain links TRBV18 to TRBJ2-2; TRBD1 matches 11 bases. The germline CDR1 and CDR2 sequences are KGHSH and LQKENI. V was pared by 3 bases and J by 4 bases, with 7 bases of the junction left unmatched. CDR3 length equals 17 residues. The CDR3 is CASSPGQGAYGTGELFF. Here the CDR3 DNA reads TGTGCCAGCTCACCCGGACAGGGGGCCTACGGCACCGGGGAGCTGTTTTTT.

The chain joins TRBV7-9 to TRBJ1-4, with TRBD1 matching 9 bases. Germline loops: CDR1 SEHNR, CDR2 FQNEAQ (reference sequence). With V trimmed by 8 bases and J by 0 bases, 7 bases remained unmatched. This CDR3 is built from 16 residues. The CDR3 reads CASSTGTGPTNEKLFF. In nucleotides, the CDR3 is TGTGCCAGCTCCACCGGGACAGGGCCAACTAATGAAAAACTGTTTTTT.

V usage is TRBV7-8 and J usage is TRBJ1-2; maybe TRBD1 (5 bases). The V end was cut by 5 bases, the J end by 9 bases, with 10 bases between. The length of the CDR3 is 11 residues. The V gene's germline CDR1 is SGHVS and CDR2 FQNEAQ. Written as DNA, the CDR3 is TGTGCCAGCAGCGGCAGGGAGAGCTACACCTTC. Amino acids: CASSGRESYTF.

This clone was recorded once. V is TRBV19 and J is TRBJ2-5; D gene unclear. From germline, CDR1 is LNHDA and CDR2 SQIVND (reference sequence). With 4 bases removed from V and 5 bases from J, the gap between germline ends came to 5 bases. The CDR3 length is 11 residues. CDR3 sequence reads: CASSNRETQYF. CDR3 sequence (DNA): TGTGCCAGTAGTAATAGGGAGACCCAGTACTTC.

The CDR3 region has the DNA TGTGCCAGCAGCCTCCACACAGGGGGCGAAGAGACCCAGTACTTC. Translating gives CASSLHTGGEETQYF. The V gene is TRBV11-3, the J gene TRBJ2-5; 9 positions agree with TRBD1. CDR1 is SGHNT, CDR2 YENEEA, per germline. Trimming at V came to 5 bases and at J to 3 bases, leaving 7 bases not matched to a gene. This CDR3 comprises 15 residues.

The V and J genes are TRBV19 and TRBJ2-7; D possibly corresponds to TRBD2 (6 bases). V was cut by 5 bases and J by 0 bases, with 14 bases left in between. The CDR3 loop spans 15 amino acids. The germline V gene has CDR1 LNHDA and CDR2 SQIVND (reference sequence). CDR3 protein: CASSFSGTRSYEQYF. The CDR3 DNA is TGTGCCAGTAGTTTCTCCGGGACTCGCTCCTACGAGCAGTACTTC.

The chain has TRBV2 and TRBJ2-5; no reliable D call. Trimming took 5 bases from V and 1 from J, leaving 2 bases between them. Looked up from germline, CDR1 is SNHLY and CDR2 is FYNNEI. The CDR3 sequence is 11 residues long. The CDR3 DNA is TGTGCCAGCAGTCCCCAAGAGACCCAGTACTTC. This codes for CASSPQETQYF.